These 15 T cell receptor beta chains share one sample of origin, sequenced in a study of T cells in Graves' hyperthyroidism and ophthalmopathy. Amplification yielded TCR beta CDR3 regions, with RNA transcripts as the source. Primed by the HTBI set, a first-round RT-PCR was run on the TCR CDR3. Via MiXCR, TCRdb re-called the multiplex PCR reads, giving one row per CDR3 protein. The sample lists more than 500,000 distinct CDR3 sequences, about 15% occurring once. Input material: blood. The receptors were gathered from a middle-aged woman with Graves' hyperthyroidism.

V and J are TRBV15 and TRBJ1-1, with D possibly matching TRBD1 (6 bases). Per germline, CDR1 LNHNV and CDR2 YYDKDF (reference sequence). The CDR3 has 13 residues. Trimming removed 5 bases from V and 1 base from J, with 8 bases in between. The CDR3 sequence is CATSRTANTEAFF. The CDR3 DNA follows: TGTGCCACCAGCCGGACAGCGAACACTGAAGCTTTCTTT.

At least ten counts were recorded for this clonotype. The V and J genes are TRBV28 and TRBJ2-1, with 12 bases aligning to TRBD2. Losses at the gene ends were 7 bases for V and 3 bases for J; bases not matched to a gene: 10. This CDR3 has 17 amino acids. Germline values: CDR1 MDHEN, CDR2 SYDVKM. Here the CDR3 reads CASTGLAGSTVYNEQFF. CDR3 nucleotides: TGTGCCAGCACCGGACTAGCGGGGTCGACGGTCTACAATGAGCAGTTCTTC. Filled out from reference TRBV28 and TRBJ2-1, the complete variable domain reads DVKVTQSSRYLVKRTGEKVFLECVQDMDHENMFWYRQDPGLGLRLIYFSYDVKMKEKGDIPEGYSVSREKKERFSLILESASTNQTSMYLCASTGLAGSTVYNEQFFGPGTRLTVL.

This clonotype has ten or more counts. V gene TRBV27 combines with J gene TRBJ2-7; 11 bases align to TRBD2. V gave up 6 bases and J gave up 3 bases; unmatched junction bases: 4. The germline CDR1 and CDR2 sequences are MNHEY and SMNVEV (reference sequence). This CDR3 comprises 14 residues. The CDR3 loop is CASSAGTSGYEQYF. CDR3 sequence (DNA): TGTGCCAGCAGCGCCGGGACTAGCGGCTACGAGCAGTACTTC.

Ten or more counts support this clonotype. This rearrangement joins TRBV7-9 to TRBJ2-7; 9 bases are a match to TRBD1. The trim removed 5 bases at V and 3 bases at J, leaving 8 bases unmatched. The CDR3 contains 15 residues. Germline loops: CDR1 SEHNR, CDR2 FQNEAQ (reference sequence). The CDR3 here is CASSLPGQGLYEQYF. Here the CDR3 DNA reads TGTGCCAGCAGCCTCCCGGGACAGGGCCTCTACGAGCAGTACTTC.

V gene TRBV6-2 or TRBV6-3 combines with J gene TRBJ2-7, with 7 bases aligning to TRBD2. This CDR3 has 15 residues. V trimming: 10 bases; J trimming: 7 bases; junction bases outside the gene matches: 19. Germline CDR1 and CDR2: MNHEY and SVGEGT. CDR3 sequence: CATRVYGAGAREQYF. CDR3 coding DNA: TGTGCCACCAGAGTATATGGGGCGGGAGCGCGGGAGCAGTACTTC.

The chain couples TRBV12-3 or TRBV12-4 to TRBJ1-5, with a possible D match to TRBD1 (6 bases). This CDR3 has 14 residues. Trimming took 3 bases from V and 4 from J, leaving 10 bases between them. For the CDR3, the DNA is TGTGCCAGCAGTTTGGCTACAGGGAATCAGCCCCAGCATTTT. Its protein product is CASSLATGNQPQHF.

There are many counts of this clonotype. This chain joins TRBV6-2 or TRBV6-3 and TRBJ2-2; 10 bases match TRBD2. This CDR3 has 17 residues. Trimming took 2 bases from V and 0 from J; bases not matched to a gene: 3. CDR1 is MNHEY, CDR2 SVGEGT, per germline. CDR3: CASSYTSGNANTGELFF. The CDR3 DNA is TGTGCCAGCAGTTACACTAGCGGGAACGCGAACACCGGGGAGCTGTTTTTT.

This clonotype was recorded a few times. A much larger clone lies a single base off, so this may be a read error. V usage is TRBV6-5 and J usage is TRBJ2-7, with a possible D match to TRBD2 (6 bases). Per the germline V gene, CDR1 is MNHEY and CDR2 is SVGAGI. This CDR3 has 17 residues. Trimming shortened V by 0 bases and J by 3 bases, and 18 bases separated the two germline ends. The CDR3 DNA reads TGTGCCAGCAGTTACTCGATCCCGGGAGTTGAATACTACGAGCAGTACTTC. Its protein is CASSYSIPGVEYYEQYF.

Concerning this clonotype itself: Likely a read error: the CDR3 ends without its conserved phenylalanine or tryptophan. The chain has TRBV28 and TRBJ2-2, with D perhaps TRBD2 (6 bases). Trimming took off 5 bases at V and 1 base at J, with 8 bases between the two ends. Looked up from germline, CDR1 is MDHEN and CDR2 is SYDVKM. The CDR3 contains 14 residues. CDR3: CASSRGLNTGELFS. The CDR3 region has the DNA TGTGCCAGCAGTCGGGGGTTGAACACCGGGGAGCTGTTTTCT.

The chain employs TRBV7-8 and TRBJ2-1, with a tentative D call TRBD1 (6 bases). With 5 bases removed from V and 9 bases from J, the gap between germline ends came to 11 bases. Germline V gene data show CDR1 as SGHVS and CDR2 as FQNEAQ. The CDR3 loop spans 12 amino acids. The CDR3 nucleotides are TGTGCCAGCAGCCATCGAGGGGGTGAGCAGTTCTTC. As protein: CASSHRGGEQFF.

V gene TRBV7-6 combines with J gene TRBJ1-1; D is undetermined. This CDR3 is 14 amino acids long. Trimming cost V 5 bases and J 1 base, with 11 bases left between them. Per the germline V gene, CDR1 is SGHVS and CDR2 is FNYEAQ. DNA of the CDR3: TGTGCCAGCAGCCCCTTCGTAGGGAACACTGAAGCTTTCTTT. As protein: CASSPFVGNTEAFF.

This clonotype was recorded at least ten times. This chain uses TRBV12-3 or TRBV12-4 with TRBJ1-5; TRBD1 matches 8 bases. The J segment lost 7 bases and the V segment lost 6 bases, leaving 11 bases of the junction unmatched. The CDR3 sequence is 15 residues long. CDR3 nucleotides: TGTGCCAGCAGAGGTCCAGGGGGCGGAGAGCAGCCCCAGCATTTT. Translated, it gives CASRGPGGGEQPQHF.

The CDR3 nucleotides are TGTGCCAGTGAGGACGGACAGGGGGCAAGGTCTAATGAGCAGTTCTTC. Amino acid sequence: CASEDGQGARSNEQFF. This chain connects TRBV2 to TRBJ2-1, with TRBD1 matching over 11 bases. There are 16 residues in the CDR3. Losses at the gene ends were 9 bases for V and 7 bases for J; bases not matched to a gene: 14. CDR1 is SNHLY and CDR2 is FYNNEI in the germline V gene.

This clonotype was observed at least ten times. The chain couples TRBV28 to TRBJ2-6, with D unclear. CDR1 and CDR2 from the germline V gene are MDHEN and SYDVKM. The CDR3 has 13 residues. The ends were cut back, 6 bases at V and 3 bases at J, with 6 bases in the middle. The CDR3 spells CASRPGGANVLTF. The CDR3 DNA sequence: TGTGCCAGCAGGCCTGGTGGGGCCAACGTCCTGACTTTC.

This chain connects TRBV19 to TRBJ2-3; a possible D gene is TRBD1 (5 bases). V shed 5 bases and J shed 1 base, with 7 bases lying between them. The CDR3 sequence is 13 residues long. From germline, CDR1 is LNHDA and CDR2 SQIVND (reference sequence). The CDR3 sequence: CASSWGGTDTQYF. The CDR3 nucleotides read TGTGCCAGTAGTTGGGGCGGCACAGATACGCAGTATTTT.